The source of this TCR beta chain is a study of blood T cell repertoires in COVID-19. Study context: Samples came from the United States, Italy and Spain, spanning acute and convalescent COVID-19. PBMCs, B-cell-depleted T cells, or T cells provided the cDNA or gDNA that made up the material.

Original methodology: The assay estimated nucleated cells by amplifying reference gene primers. This table comes from immunoSEQ multiplex PCR, and its TCRdb copy is limited to in-frame clones, with some not included. Clonal size and the V and J genes are those of that table, whereas D and trimming came from the DNA. The profile shows roughly 250,000 clones, 80% to 90% of them singletons. The specimen sequenced was peripheral blood. The source of this sequence is a woman aged 50 to 60 with acute or convalescent COVID-19.

The CDR3 sequence is CASAPSGISSYEQYF. CDR3 nucleotide sequence: TGTGCCAGCGCCCCCAGCGGGATAAGCTCCTACGAGCAGTACTTC. The V call is TRBV27, the J call TRBJ2-7; TRBD2 agrees at 7 bases. CDR3 length: 15 residues. The germline gives CDR1 MNHEY, CDR2 SMNVEV (reference sequence). Trimming removed 8 bases from V and 0 bases from J; junction bases left unmatched: 10.